This TCR beta chain was retrieved from a study of Tregs in tolerant kidney transplant recipients. Study-level points and caveats: No direct test of biological reproducibility was done here.

A remark on this clone: What it recognizes is unknown.

The CDR3 contains 17 residues. Unstimulated Tregs (CD4+CD25+CD127-) and CD4+CD25- non-Tregs were sorted from PBMCs. Thawed PBMCs were rested overnight at 37°C with 200 to 250 IU/ml IL-2 before regulatory T cell sorting. Repertoires were generated with immunoSEQ multiplex PCR, while TCRdb's copy carries only in-frame clones and drops some. Of around 43,000 clones listed, about 89% are singletons. This sequence joins TRBV21-1 and TRBJ1-5; TRBD1, the D gene given by the table, was not confirmed from the DNA. TRBV21-1 has pseudogene status. Sequenced: Tregs from blood. The TCR originated in a human donor in good health. CDR3: CASSKGSPPSGPVAQHF. CDR3 DNA sequence: TGTGCCAGCAGCAAAGGTTCCCCCCCGTCAGGGCCTGTGGCCCAGCATTTT.